This TCR beta chain came from a study of cytomegalovirus exposure and HLA in healthy donors. Findings of the study overall: Reported performance of the classifier showed diagnosis of cytomegalovirus status with high specificity and sensitivity.

CDR1 and CDR2 (germline): MGHDK, SYGVNS. This CDR3 has 13 amino acids. V was shortened by 5 bases and J by 5 bases, with 12 bases between the two germline ends. Repertoires were generated with immunoSEQ multiplex PCR, while TCRdb's copy carries only in-frame clones and drops some. Among 250,000 to 400,000 clones listed, approximately 88% were seen once. This clone has only one observation. What it binds is not known. The chain couples TRBV25-1 to TRBJ1-1; a weak D match, TRBD1 (6 bases). This clonotype was sampled from a man aged 30 to 45 in good health and CMV-seronegative. The specimen was PBMCs. CDR3 in DNA: TGTGCCAGCAGTAAACAGGGTTCTACTGAAGCTTTCTTT. This gives the protein CASSKQGSTEAFF. Looking up the rest from reference TRBV25-1 and TRBJ1-1 gives the full variable domain: EADIYQTPRYLVIGTGKKITLECSQTMGHDKMYWYQQDPGMELHLIHYSYGVNSTEKGDLSSESTVSRIRTEHFPLTLESARPSHTSQYLCASSKQGSTEAFFGQGTRLTVV.